A selection of T cell receptor beta chains follows, all from one sample in a study of blood T cell repertoires in COVID-19. The assay was immunoSEQ multiplex PCR, and TCRdb's table has in-frame clones only and misses some. The sample holds more than 250,000 clones, around 90% seen once. Specimen: peripheral blood. Receptors were obtained from a human donor in a cohort sampled during active COVID-19. Both conserved end residues are part of each CDR3. Fields, in order: CDR3 protein, CDR3 DNA, J gene, V gene, D gene, clone size. D genes are given only for firm matches. Expanded clones are given a class, and other clones once, few, many or no size at all.

CDR3 protein: CATSSRLPRDSGSYEQYF; CDR3 DNA: TGTGCCACCAGCAGCCGCCTCCCCCGGGACAGCGGCTCCTACGAGCAGTACTTC; J gene: TRBJ2-7; V gene: TRBV15; D gene: TRBD1; clone size: .
CDR3 protein: CASNIQGALGYTF; CDR3 DNA: TGTGCCAGCAACATACAGGGGGCGCTTGGCTACACCTTC; J gene: TRBJ1-2; V gene: TRBV28; D gene: TRBD1; clone size: .
CDR3 protein: CASSQEGTGIGGQPQHF; CDR3 DNA: TGCGCCAGCAGCCAAGAAGGGACAGGGATCGGAGGACAGCCCCAGCATTTT; J gene: TRBJ1-5; V gene: TRBV4-1; D gene: TRBD1; clone size: few
CDR3 protein: CASSLSSGLAYIQYF; CDR3 DNA: TGTGCCAGCAGCTTATCCTCCGGACTAGCTTACATTCAGTACTTC; J gene: TRBJ2-4; V gene: TRBV9; D gene: TRBD2; clone size: .
CDR3 protein: CASSYSGGDEKLFF; CDR3 DNA: TGTGCCAGCAGTTACTCAGGAGGGGATGAAAAACTGTTTTTT; J gene: TRBJ1-4; V gene: TRBV6-6; D gene: .; clone size: once
CDR3 protein: CASSSSGTGTYEQYF; CDR3 DNA: TGTGCCAGCAGCTCATCCGGGACAGGGACCTACGAGCAGTACTTC; J gene: TRBJ2-7; V gene: TRBV7-8; D gene: TRBD1; clone size: .
CDR3 protein: CASSLSGSSYEQYF; CDR3 DNA: TGTGCCAGCAGCCTTAGCGGGAGCTCCTACGAGCAGTACTTC; J gene: TRBJ2-7; V gene: TRBV7-8; D gene: TRBD2; clone size: .
CDR3 protein: CASSLAPAAEAFF; CDR3 DNA: TGTGCCAGCAGCTTGGCACCAGCGGCTGAAGCTTTCTTT; J gene: TRBJ1-1; V gene: TRBV5-8; D gene: .; clone size: .
CDR3 protein: CASSSRSMNTEAFF; CDR3 DNA: TGCGCCAGCAGCTCCCGTAGCATGAACACTGAAGCTTTCTTT; J gene: TRBJ1-1; V gene: TRBV5-1; D gene: .; clone size: .
CDR3 protein: CASSQEAGSSGNTIYF; CDR3 DNA: TGCGCCAGCAGCCAAGAGGCTGGGAGCTCTGGAAACACCATATATTTT; J gene: TRBJ1-3; V gene: TRBV4-3; D gene: .; clone size: .
CDR3 protein: CAISDSAGNSNSPLHF; CDR3 DNA: TGTGCCATCAGTGATTCCGCGGGTAACTCAAATTCACCCCTCCACTTT; J gene: TRBJ1-6; V gene: TRBV10-3; D gene: .; clone size: .
CDR3 protein: CASSYLLAAAEQYF; CDR3 DNA: TGTGCCAGCAGTTACTTGCTTGCGGCAGCCGAGCAGTACTTC; J gene: TRBJ2-7; V gene: TRBV6-5; D gene: .; clone size: .
CDR3 protein: CASSYGTGGGYGYTF; CDR3 DNA: TGCGCCAGCAGCTATGGGACAGGCGGAGGCTATGGCTACACCTTC; J gene: TRBJ1-2; V gene: TRBV5-1; D gene: TRBD1; clone size: .
CDR3 protein: CATRTGSTDTQYF; CDR3 DNA: TGTGCCACCAGGACAGGGAGCACAGATACGCAGTATTTT; J gene: TRBJ2-3; V gene: TRBV19; D gene: TRBD1; clone size: .
CDR3 protein: CASRIPGGPSGEQYF; CDR3 DNA: TGTGCCAGCAGAATCCCGGGGGGCCCCTCGGGCGAGCAGTACTTC; J gene: TRBJ2-7; V gene: TRBV7-8; D gene: .; clone size: .
CDR3 protein: CASSQGQLGSPLHF; CDR3 DNA: TGTGCCAGCAGCCAGGGACAGCTAGGGTCACCCCTCCACTTT; J gene: TRBJ1-6; V gene: TRBV5-4; D gene: TRBD1; clone size: few